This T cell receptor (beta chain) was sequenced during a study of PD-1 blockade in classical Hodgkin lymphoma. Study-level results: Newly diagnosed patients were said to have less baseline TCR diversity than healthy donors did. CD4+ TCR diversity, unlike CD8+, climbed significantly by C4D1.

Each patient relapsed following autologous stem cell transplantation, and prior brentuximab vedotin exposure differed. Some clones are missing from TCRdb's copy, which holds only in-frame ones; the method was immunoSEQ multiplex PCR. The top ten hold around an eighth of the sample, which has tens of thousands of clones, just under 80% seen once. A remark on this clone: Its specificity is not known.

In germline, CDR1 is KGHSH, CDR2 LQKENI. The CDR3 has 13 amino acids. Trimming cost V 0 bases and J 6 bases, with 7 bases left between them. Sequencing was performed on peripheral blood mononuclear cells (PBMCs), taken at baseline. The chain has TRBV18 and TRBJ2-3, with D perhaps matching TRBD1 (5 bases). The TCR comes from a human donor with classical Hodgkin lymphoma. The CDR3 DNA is TGTGCCAGCTCACCACCGACAGCCGATACGCAGTATTTT. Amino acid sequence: CASSPPTADTQYF. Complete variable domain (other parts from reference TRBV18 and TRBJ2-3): NAGVMQNPRHLVRRRGQEARLRCSPMKGHSHVYWYRQLPEEGLKFMVYLQKENIIDESGMPKERFSAEFPKEGPSILRIQQVVRGDSAAYFCASSPPTADTQYFGPGTRLTVL.